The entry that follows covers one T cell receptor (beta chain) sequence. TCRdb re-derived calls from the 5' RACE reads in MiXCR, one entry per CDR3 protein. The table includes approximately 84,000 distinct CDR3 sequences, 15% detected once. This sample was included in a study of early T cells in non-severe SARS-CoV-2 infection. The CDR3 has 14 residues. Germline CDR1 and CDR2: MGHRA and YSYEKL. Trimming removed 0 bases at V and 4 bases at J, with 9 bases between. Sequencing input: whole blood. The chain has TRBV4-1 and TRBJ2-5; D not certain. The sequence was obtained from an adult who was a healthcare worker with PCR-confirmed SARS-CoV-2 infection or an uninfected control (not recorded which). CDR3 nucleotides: TGCGCCAGCAGCCAAGATCGAGGCGGAGAGACCCAGTACTTC. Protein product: CASSQDRGGETQYF.